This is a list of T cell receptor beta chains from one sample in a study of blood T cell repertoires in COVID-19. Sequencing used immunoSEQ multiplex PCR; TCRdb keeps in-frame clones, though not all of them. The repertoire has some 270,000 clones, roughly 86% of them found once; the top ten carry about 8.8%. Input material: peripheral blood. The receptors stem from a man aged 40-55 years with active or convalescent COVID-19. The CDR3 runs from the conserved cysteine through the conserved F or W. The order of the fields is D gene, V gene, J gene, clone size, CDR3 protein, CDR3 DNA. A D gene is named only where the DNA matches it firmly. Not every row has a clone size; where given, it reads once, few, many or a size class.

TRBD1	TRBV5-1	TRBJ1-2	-	CASSLFQGAGGYTF	TGTGCCAGCAGCTTGTTTCAGGGGGCCGGTGGCTACACCTTC
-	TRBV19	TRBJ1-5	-	CASSIAGNKPNQPQHF	TGTGCCAGTAGTATCGCAGGGAACAAGCCGAATCAGCCCCAGCATTTT
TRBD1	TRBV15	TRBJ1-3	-	CATSRGWDRGGNTIYF	TGTGCCACCAGCAGAGGTTGGGACAGGGGCGGAAACACCATATATTTT
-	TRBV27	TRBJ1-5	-	CASSRGGSGSPQHF	TGTGCCAGCAGCCGGGGAGGCAGCGGGTCGCCCCAGCATTTT
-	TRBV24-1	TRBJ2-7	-	CATSVQGRAEQYF	TGTGCCACCAGTGTGCAGGGGCGAGCCGAGCAGTACTTC
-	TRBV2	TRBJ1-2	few	CASMSTGNYGYTF	TGTGCCAGCATGTCGACAGGAAACTATGGCTACACCTTC
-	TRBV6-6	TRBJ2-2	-	CASSYPQGTGELFF	TGTGCCAGCAGTTACCCACAGGGCACCGGGGAGCTGTTTTTT
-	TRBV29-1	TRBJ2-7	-	CSVRGYEQYF	TGCAGCGTTCGGGGTTACGAGCAGTACTTC
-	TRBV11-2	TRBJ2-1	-	CASSHVGGSFYNEQFF	TGTGCCAGCAGCCACGTCGGGGGAAGCTTCTACAATGAGCAGTTCTTC
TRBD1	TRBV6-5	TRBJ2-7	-	CASARPGQGYEQYF	TGTGCCAGCGCCCGACCGGGACAGGGTTACGAGCAGTACTTC
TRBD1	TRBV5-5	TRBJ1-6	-	CASSLEGTGSGSPLHF	TGTGCCAGCAGCTTGGAGGGGACAGGGAGCGGTTCACCCCTCCACTTT